These 28 T cell receptor beta chains came from one sample sequenced in a study of T cell responses to AZD1222 COVID-19 vaccine. The assay was immunoSEQ multiplex PCR, and TCRdb's table has in-frame clones only and misses some. The data show some 130,000 clones, roughly 87% seen once. Here the sequenced sample was peripheral blood, taken 28 days after the second AZD1222 dose. These receptors were obtained from an adult who received the AZD1222 COVID-19 vaccine.

This sequence joins TRBV10-3 and TRBJ2-7; D uncertain. The length of the CDR3 is 15 residues. CDR1 is ENHRY and CDR2 is SYGVKD in the germline V gene. Trimming stripped 3 bases from V and 6 bases from J, with 18 bases between. CDR3 sequence reads: CAISDVQAYGFEQYF. The DNA of the CDR3 is TGTGCCATCAGTGATGTTCAAGCGTATGGATTCGAGCAGTACTTC.

The chain couples TRBV5-1 to TRBJ2-3; 8 bases line up with TRBD2. CDR3 length: 16 amino acids. J gave up 0 bases and V 2 bases, and 5 bases lay outside the gene matches. Germline V gene lookup returns CDR1 SGHRS and CDR2 YFSETQ. The CDR3 sequence is CASSFLLAVSTDTQYF. The DNA of the CDR3 is TGCGCCAGCAGCTTTCTACTAGCGGTCAGCACAGATACGCAGTATTTT.

The chain uses TRBV5-6 and TRBJ2-7; no clear D gene. Per the germline V gene, CDR1 is SGHDT and CDR2 is YYEEEE. With 4 bases removed from V and 2 bases from J, the gap between germline ends came to 16 bases. This CDR3 contains 15 residues. This chain's CDR3 is CASSGVVGYTYEQYF. CDR3 DNA: TGTGCCAGCAGCGGGGTAGTTGGCTACACCTACGAGCAGTACTTC.

The CDR3 nucleotides read TGCGCCAGCAGTCAAGGACAGGTTGCCGGGGAGCTGTTTTTT. It translates to CASSQGQVAGELFF. The chain combines TRBV23-1 with TRBJ2-2, with 7 bases fitting TRBD1. TRBV23-1 is reported as an ORF; its role is uncertain. V shed 2 bases and J 6 bases; nucleotides not matched to a gene: 3. The CDR3 totals 14 residues.

The rearrangement uses TRBV9 and TRBJ1-5; the D is unclear. Trimming removed 0 bases at V and 4 bases at J, with 8 bases between. This CDR3 contains 14 residues. The germline gives CDR1 SGDLS, CDR2 YYNGEE. This CDR3 is CASSVDAGNQPQHF. For the CDR3, the DNA is TGTGCCAGCAGCGTAGATGCGGGGAATCAGCCCCAGCATTTT. Full variable domain (missing parts from reference TRBV9 and TRBJ1-5): DSGVTQTPKHLITATGQRVTLRCSPRSGDLSVYWYQQSLDQGLQFLIQYYNGEERAKGNILERFSAQQFPDLHSELNLSSLELGDSALYFCASSVDAGNQPQHFGDGTRLSIL.

The chain employs TRBV4-2 and TRBJ2-1; 8 positions agree with TRBD1. CDR1 and CDR2 from the germline V gene are LGHNA and YNFKEQ. V dropped 0 bases and J dropped 5; count of bases not matched to a gene: 6. There are 16 residues in the CDR3. This CDR3 reads CASSQEEAGGDNEQFF. For the CDR3, the DNA is TGTGCCAGCAGCCAAGAGGAGGCAGGGGGCGACAATGAGCAGTTCTTC.

This clone was counted once. The chain links TRBV6-2 or TRBV6-3 to TRBJ2-1, with 10 bases identical to TRBD2. V was clipped by 5 bases and J by 2 bases; unmatched bases: 18. This CDR3 has 20 amino acids. Germline V gene lookup returns CDR1 MNHEY and CDR2 SVGEGT. CDR3 coding DNA: TGTGCCAGCAGTGGGTTCCGAGGGAGTAGCGGGGGGTGGACCTACAATGAGCAGTTCTTC. It codes for CASSGFRGSSGGWTYNEQFF.

This chain uses TRBV12-3 or TRBV12-4 with TRBJ1-1; tentatively, D is TRBD1 (6 bases). Trimming cost V 5 bases and J 4 bases, with 11 bases left between them. CDR3 size: 13 residues. CDR3 in amino acids: CASSTGSGTEAFF. The CDR3 DNA is TGTGCCAGCAGTACAGGGTCGGGCACTGAAGCTTTCTTT.

V gene TRBV2 combines with J gene TRBJ1-5; 7 nucleotides line up with TRBD1. The germline V gene has CDR1 SNHLY and CDR2 FYNNEI. The CDR3 totals 14 residues. With 4 bases clipped from V and 5 bases from J, the junction kept 5 bases outside the gene matches. The chain's CDR3 is CASSGGQPHQPQHF. CDR3 bases: TGTGCCAGCAGTGGGGGACAGCCCCATCAGCCCCAGCATTTT.

V and J are TRBV29-1 and TRBJ1-1; D is perhaps TRBD1 (5 bases). Germline V lookup: CDR1 SQVTM, CDR2 ANQGSEA. V lost 7 bases, J lost 1 base, and 10 bases lay in between. The CDR3 sequence is 12 residues long. CDR3 in amino acids: CSAVDRNTEAFF. As DNA, the CDR3 is TGCAGCGCCGTAGACAGGAACACTGAAGCTTTCTTT.

The V call is TRBV4-2, the J call TRBJ1-2, with a weak D call TRBD1 (5 bases). The germline V gene has CDR1 LGHNA and CDR2 YNFKEQ. The CDR3 runs to 14 residues. The V end was cut by 4 bases, the J end by 4 bases, with 13 bases between. The CDR3 loop reads CASSRERGGYGYTF. In DNA form, the CDR3 reads TGTGCCAGCAGCCGGGAGCGGGGCGGCTATGGCTACACCTTC.

The CDR3 bases are TGCGCCAGCAGCTTGGCTGCTAGCACAGATACGCAGTATTTT. Translating gives CASSLAASTDTQYF. J is TRBJ2-3 and V is TRBV5-1; D unresolved. Germline CDR1 SGHRS, CDR2 YFSETQ. V was pared by 0 bases and J by 0 bases, with 5 bases between. CDR3 size: 14 residues.

The chain employs TRBV6-2 or TRBV6-3 and TRBJ1-2, with D perhaps TRBD1 (5 bases). V was shortened by 2 bases and J by 6 bases, with 10 bases between the two germline ends. The CDR3 runs to 13 residues. CDR1 MNHEY and CDR2 SVGEGT come from the germline V gene. CDR3 nucleotides: TGTGCCAGCAGTTACCTCCCAGGGAATGGCTACACCTTC. Its protein product is CASSYLPGNGYTF.

This chain uses TRBV6-6 with TRBJ2-1; D is perhaps TRBD1 (6 bases). V lost 7 bases, J lost 8 bases, and 21 bases lay in between. The germline gives CDR1 MNHNY, CDR2 SVGAGI (reference sequence). This CDR3 comprises 15 residues. CDR3 sequence (DNA): TGTGCCAGCACCGATTTGATGACAGGCGTCTATGAGCAGTTCTTC. Protein product: CASTDLMTGVYEQFF.

The V gene is TRBV7-2, the J gene TRBJ1-2, with 8 bases aligning to TRBD1. CDR1 is SGHTA and CDR2 is FQGNSA in the germline V gene. Losses at the gene ends were 0 bases for V and 2 bases for J; bases not matched to a gene: 11. The CDR3 is 18 residues long. This chain's CDR3 is CASSLAGGTGGGNYGYTF. CDR3 in DNA: TGTGCCAGCAGCTTAGCAGGAGGAACAGGGGGGGGAAACTATGGCTACACCTTC.

The rearrangement joins TRBV6-6 to TRBJ1-5; D is unresolved. Germline lookup yields CDR1 MNHNY and CDR2 SVGAGI (reference sequence). This CDR3 is built from 14 residues. V was clipped by 4 bases and J by 2 bases, with 9 bases between them. The CDR3 DNA sequence: TGTGCCAGCAGTTTGCGAGGTGGCAATCAGCCCCAGCATTTT. Translating it yields CASSLRGGNQPQHF.

This clone was recorded only once. V usage is TRBV30 and J usage is TRBJ1-1, with a weak D call TRBD1 (5 bases). This CDR3 has 14 residues. Per germline, CDR1 GTSNPN and CDR2 SVGIG (reference sequence). The V end was cut by 0 bases, the J end by 0 bases, with 8 bases between. The DNA of the CDR3 is TGTGCCTGGAGTGTACGGGGGGTGAACACTGAAGCTTTCTTT. It is translated as CAWSVRGVNTEAFF.

The chain employs TRBV19 and TRBJ1-5; TRBD1 matches at 8 bases. The CDR3 is 17 amino acids. The trim removed 0 bases at V and 2 bases at J, leaving 6 bases unmatched. Looked up from germline, CDR1 is LNHDA and CDR2 is SQIVND (reference sequence). The CDR3 loop is CASSIDPRGPGNQPQHF. The CDR3 bases are TGTGCCAGTAGTATAGATCCCAGGGGGCCCGGCAATCAGCCCCAGCATTTT.

The genes are TRBV12-3 or TRBV12-4 and TRBJ1-6; unclear D gene. This CDR3 spans 12 amino acids. V dropped 0 bases and J dropped 6 bases, with 0 bases sitting between them. The CDR3: CASSLANSPLHF. CDR3 bases: TGTGCCAGCAGTTTAGCTAATTCACCCCTCCACTTT.

The V call is TRBV20-1, the J call TRBJ2-5, with D tentatively TRBD2 (5 bases). Trimming removed 3 bases at V and 5 bases at J, with 19 bases between. The CDR3 totals 15 residues. Germline CDR1 reads DFQATT; CDR2 reads SNEGSKA (reference sequence). DNA of the CDR3: TGCAGTGCTAGTGCCTTAGGACTTTTGGGGGAGACCCAGTACTTC. This codes for CSASALGLLGETQYF.

V is TRBV6-1 and J is TRBJ2-5; unclear D gene. Between the trimmed V and J ends, which lost 3 bases and 5 bases, there was a span of 4 bases. This CDR3 spans 11 amino acids. Germline V gene lookup returns CDR1 MNHNS and CDR2 SASEGT. CDR3 nucleotides: TGTGCCAGCAGTGATTGGGAGACCCAGTACTTC. It encodes CASSDWETQYF.

The chain uses TRBV14 and TRBJ2-5, with 8 bases lining up with TRBD2. This CDR3 is 14 amino acids long. Germline CDR1 is SGHDN and CDR2 is FVKESK. With V trimmed by 11 bases and J by 5 bases, 13 bases remained unmatched. The CDR3 DNA sequence: TGTGCCTGCGACACCGGGAGGGCCCAGGAGACCCAGTACTTC. Residues: CACDTGRAQETQYF.

The chain joins TRBV18 to TRBJ1-1; D not resolved. The CDR3 runs to 13 residues. Deletions cut 3 bases from V and 1 base from J, with 6 bases between. The V gene's germline CDR1 is KGHSH and CDR2 LQKENI. CDR3 DNA: TGTGCCAGCTCACCCGACCAGAACACTGAAGCTTTCTTT. Amino acids: CASSPDQNTEAFF.

The sample holds one count of this clone. The chain couples TRBV19 to TRBJ2-1; D may correspond to TRBD1 or TRBD2 (5 bases each). CDR1 and CDR2 (germline): LNHDA, SQIVND (reference sequence). V lost 10 bases, J lost 9 bases, and 19 bases lay in between. The CDR3 length is 13 residues. The CDR3 spells CATCLGPPCEQFF. The CDR3 DNA is TGTGCCACTTGCCTGGGACCCCCTTGTGAGCAGTTCTTC.

This clone was observed a few times. The chain carries TRBV10-3 and TRBJ1-3; D gene unclear. Trimming cost V 3 bases and J 1 base, with 7 bases left between them. The CDR3 is 14 amino acids. Germline assignment: CDR1 ENHRY and CDR2 SYGVKD. CDR3 loop: CAISDLTSGNTIYF. The DNA of the CDR3 is TGTGCCATCAGTGACCTCACTTCTGGAAACACCATATATTTT.

CDR3 nucleotide sequence: TGTGCCAGCAGCTTGGTCGGCGGGATGAACGAGCAGTACTTC. It translates to CASSLVGGMNEQYF. This chain uses TRBV7-9 with TRBJ2-7; D is possibly TRBD2 (6 bases). Germline CDR1 SEHNR, CDR2 FQNEAQ (reference sequence). V was clipped by 3 bases and J by 5 bases, with 14 bases between them. The CDR3 has 14 amino acids.

The V gene is TRBV7-3, the J gene TRBJ2-1; 12 bases fit TRBD2. The V gene's germline CDR1 is SGHTA and CDR2 FQGTGA. The junction had 10 bases not matched to a gene; V was cut back by 1 base and J by 6 bases. This CDR3 contains 18 residues. The CDR3 region is CASSLISPSGGAGNEQFF. The CDR3 region has the DNA TGTGCCAGCAGCTTAATCTCCCCTAGCGGGGGGGCGGGCAATGAGCAGTTCTTC.

A single count supports this clone. This chain connects TRBV18 to TRBJ1-3, with a weak D call TRBD1 (5 bases). The germline V gene has CDR1 KGHSH and CDR2 LQKENI. This CDR3 has 17 residues. Deletions cut 0 bases from V and 0 bases from J, with 12 bases between. For the CDR3, the DNA is TGTGCCAGCTCACCACCAGGTCAGGGTAGCTCTGGAAACACCATATATTTT. The encoded protein is CASSPPGQGSSGNTIYF.